The 21 T cell receptor beta chains below all came from one sample that was sequenced in a study of cytomegalovirus exposure and HLA in healthy donors. Amplification used 60 Vbeta primers and 13 Jbeta primers. Generated by immunoSEQ multiplex PCR, the TCRdb table keeps only in-frame clones and is missing some. The sample includes roughly 100,000 clones, roughly 79% of them seen just once. The sequencing sample was made of PBMCs. The receptors shown here come from a man between 60 and 75 years old in good health and CMV-seropositive.

This chain connects TRBV5-5 to TRBJ2-7, with 7 bases lining up with TRBD1. The CDR3 contains 15 residues. The V segment lost 0 bases and the J segment 0 bases; nucleotides outside the gene matches: 3. Germline values: CDR1 SGHKS, CDR2 YYEKEE (reference sequence). The CDR3 nucleotides are TGTGCCAGCAGCTTGGCCGGGACAGCCTCCTACGAGCAGTACTTC. Amino acid sequence: CASSLAGTASYEQYF. Supplemented by reference TRBV5-5 and TRBJ2-7, the full variable domain reads DAGVTQSPTHLIKTRGQQVTLRCSPISGHKSVSWYQQVLGQGPQFIFQYYEKEERGRGNFPDRFSARQFPNYSSELNVNALLLGDSALYLCASSLAGTASYEQYFGPGTRLTVT.

Only one count was recorded for this clone. The chain is built from TRBV27 and TRBJ2-5, with D possibly being TRBD1 (5 bases). In germline, CDR1 is MNHEY, CDR2 SMNVEV (reference sequence). This CDR3 is built from 11 residues. The CDR3 loop is CARPQEETQYF. DNA for the CDR3: TGTGCAAGACCACAGGAGGAGACCCAGTACTTC.

V gene TRBV7-6 combines with J gene TRBJ2-7, with 8 bases fitting TRBD1. This CDR3 spans 15 amino acids. Germline-derived CDR1 and CDR2 are SGHVS and FNYEAQ. J gave up 5 bases and V 5 bases, and 11 bases lay outside the gene matches. The CDR3, as DNA: TGTGCCAGCAGCCCACGGACAGGGTTTGAGGACGAGCAGTACTTC. Its protein product is CASSPRTGFEDEQYF.

The chain uses TRBV4-1 and TRBJ1-2; 9 nucleotides line up with TRBD1. Germline V CDR1 and CDR2: MGHRA, YSYEKL. V gave up 4 bases and J gave up 6 bases; unmatched junction bases: 3. This CDR3 is 13 amino acids long. In nucleotides, the CDR3 is TGCGCCAGCAGCCTCCGGACAGGGGATGGCTACACCTTC. It yields the protein CASSLRTGDGYTF.

The V gene is TRBV10-2, the J gene TRBJ2-7, with 11 bases that match TRBD2. Germline V lookup: CDR1 WSHSY, CDR2 SAAADI. The junction had 5 bases not matched to a gene; V was cut back by 1 base and J by 6 bases. This CDR3 spans 15 amino acids. The CDR3 loop is CASSELASGGLEQYF. CDR3 DNA sequence: TGCGCCAGCAGTGAGTTAGCTAGCGGGGGGCTCGAGCAGTACTTC.

V is TRBV6-1 and J is TRBJ2-7; TRBD2 matches 7 bases. Germline CDR1 MNHNS, CDR2 SASEGT. CDR3 length: 12 amino acids. Trimming cost V 8 bases and J 3 bases; bases outside gene matches: 4. The CDR3 protein is CASWEGVYEQYF. The CDR3, as DNA: TGTGCCAGCTGGGAGGGCGTCTACGAGCAGTACTTC.

This chain joins TRBV2 and TRBJ2-2; 8 nucleotides agree with TRBD1. The CDR3 runs to 15 residues. V lost 6 bases to trimming and J lost 4 bases; unmatched junction nucleotides: 7. Germline V gene sequence: CDR1 SNHLY, CDR2 FYNNEI. Here the CDR3 DNA reads TGTGCCAGCAGCGAGGCAGGGGGCAGCACCGGGGAGCTGTTTTTT. Translating it yields CASSEAGGSTGELFF.

The rearrangement joins TRBV4-1 to TRBJ1-2; the D gene is possibly TRBD1 (5 bases). CDR1 and CDR2 from the germline V gene are MGHRA and YSYEKL. The CDR3 covers 14 residues. Trimming stripped 1 base from V and 7 bases from J, with 13 bases between. The CDR3 DNA reads as TGCGCCAGCAGCCAAGTTTGGGGGGGAGGTGGCTACACCTTC. Protein sequence: CASSQVWGGGGYTF.

This clone was seen once. V gene TRBV5-1 combines with J gene TRBJ2-5, with 10 bases aligning to TRBD1. The end of the DNA fits TRBJ2-7 better, so the J call may be wrong. The CDR3 has 14 amino acids. The germline gives CDR1 SGHRS, CDR2 YFSETQ. In DNA form, the CDR3 reads TGCGCCAGCAGCAAGGACAGGGGGAACTACGAGCAGTACTTC. Protein: CASSKDRGNYEQYF.

The chain joins TRBV7-8 to TRBJ2-7; D remains ambiguous. Germline lookup yields CDR1 SGHVS and CDR2 FQNEAQ. The CDR3 has 12 amino acids. The V gene lost 1 base and the J gene lost 7 bases, with 8 bases spanning the gap. Here the CDR3 reads CASSLGDGEQYF. The CDR3 coding sequence is TGTGCCAGCAGCTTAGGAGACGGGGAGCAGTACTTC.

This sequence joins TRBV6-5 and TRBJ1-5; 7 bases are shared with TRBD1. CDR3 size: 15 residues. V lost 1 base, J lost 4 bases, and 4 bases stayed unmatched. CDR1 is MNHEY and CDR2 is SVGAGI in the germline V gene. CDR3 DNA: TGTGCCAGCAGTTACTACAGGGGAAGAAATCAGCCCCAGCATTTT. It encodes CASSYYRGRNQPQHF.

About this clone itself: One end of the junction fails to match germline, which may point to a read error. V and J are TRBV27 and TRBJ2-3; tentatively, D is TRBD1 (6 bases). From germline, CDR1 is MNHEY and CDR2 SMNVEV (reference sequence). The length of the CDR3 is 14 residues. The CDR3 DNA is TGTGCCAGCAGTATACAGGGAAGCACAGATACGCGGTATTTT. Residues: CASSIQGSTDTRYF.

The rearrangement joins TRBV19 to TRBJ2-7; D remains ambiguous. This CDR3 contains 15 residues. Germline CDR1 is LNHDA and CDR2 is SQIVND (reference sequence). V lost 5 bases and J lost 6, with 20 bases in between. CDR3 protein: CASSSSGFPESEQYF. In DNA form, the CDR3 reads TGTGCCAGTAGTTCTTCCGGGTTCCCAGAGAGCGAGCAGTACTTC.

This chain uses TRBV28 with TRBJ2-7; D not certain. The germline V and J ends were trimmed by 6 bases and 6 bases, with 12 bases remaining between them. CDR3 length: 12 residues. CDR1 is MDHEN, CDR2 SYDVKM, per germline. The CDR3 DNA follows: TGTGCCAGCAGGCCGCCAGAGCGCGAGCAGTACTTC. It specifies CASRPPEREQYF. Based on the CDR3 plus reference TRBV28 and TRBJ2-7, the full variable domain is DVKVTQSSRYLVKRTGEKVFLECVQDMDHENMFWYRQDPGLGLRLIYFSYDVKMKEKGDIPEGYSVSREKKERFSLILESASTNQTSMYLCASRPPEREQYFGPGTRLTVT.

The CDR3 loop reads CASALLVGGWQETQYF. The CDR3 region has the DNA TGTGCCAGCGCCTTATTAGTTGGAGGGTGGCAAGAGACCCAGTACTTC. The chain employs TRBV28 and TRBJ2-5; D is possibly TRBD2 (6 bases). Germline V gene lookup returns CDR1 MDHEN and CDR2 SYDVKM. The CDR3 has 16 residues. The ends were cut back, 8 bases at V and 2 bases at J, with 21 bases in the middle.

The rearrangement uses TRBV4-1 and TRBJ1-4; the match to TRBD1 covers 9 bases. The germline V gene encodes CDR1 MGHRA and CDR2 YSYEKL. The CDR3 consists of 16 residues. V gave up 3 bases and J gave up 6 bases; unmatched junction bases: 8. In DNA form, the CDR3 reads TGCGCCAGCAGCCAGCTCGCGGGGACAGGGTATGAAAAACTGTTTTTT. Translating gives CASSQLAGTGYEKLFF.

The gene calls are TRBV11-2 and TRBJ2-2; D might be TRBD2 (5 bases). The CDR3 covers 15 residues. V lost 3 bases to trimming and J lost 2 bases, with 10 bases between them. Germline loops: CDR1 SGHAT, CDR2 FQNNGV. CDR3 loop: CASSFGLLNTGELFF. Here the CDR3 DNA reads TGTGCCAGCAGCTTTGGACTTCTTAACACCGGGGAGCTGTTTTTT.

The genes are TRBV28 and TRBJ1-4; D possibly corresponds to TRBD1 (6 bases). V was pared by 6 bases and J by 6 bases, with 11 bases between. Germline V gene sequence: CDR1 MDHEN, CDR2 SYDVKM. The CDR3 covers 13 residues. In DNA, the CDR3 is TGTGCCAGCAGGGGCGCAGGGGATGAAAAACTGTTTTTT. Translating gives CASRGAGDEKLFF.

J is TRBJ2-1 and V is TRBV6-5; weak D call: TRBD1 (6 bases). Deletions cut 5 bases from V and 8 bases from J, with 13 bases between. CDR1 MNHEY and CDR2 SVGAGI come from the germline V gene. The CDR3 has 13 amino acids. In nucleotides, the CDR3 is TGTGCCAGCAGTGATCGACAGGTCCATGAGCAGTTCTTC. Protein sequence: CASSDRQVHEQFF.

The chain is built from TRBV10-1 and TRBJ2-3; tentatively, D is TRBD1 (5 bases). CDR1 is WNHNN and CDR2 is SYGVQD in the germline V gene (reference sequence). Trimming stripped 9 bases from V and 3 bases from J, with 19 bases between. The CDR3 is 15 residues long. The CDR3 region has the DNA TGCGCCAGTAAAGGCGGAAGGGGTCCGACAGATACGCAGTATTTT. Translating it yields CASKGGRGPTDTQYF.

This clone was found once. The chain is built from TRBV10-3 and TRBJ1-2; no definite D call. The V gene's germline CDR1 is ENHRY and CDR2 SYGVKD. V lost 4 bases to trimming and J lost 4 bases, with 16 bases between them. This CDR3 contains 15 residues. The CDR3 sequence is CAISAGPVAGYGYTF. Written as DNA, the CDR3 is TGTGCCATCAGTGCCGGGCCGGTGGCGGGCTATGGCTACACCTTC.